This T cell receptor (beta chain) is drawn from a study of response to subunit inactivated influenza vaccine. Points from the study as a whole: Few new T cells, the authors suggested, are recruited by each seasonal influenza vaccination.

Comment on this clonotype: Antigen: not known.

In TCRdb, the RT-PCR reads were re-called with MiXCR into one record per CDR3 protein. The repertoire holds a few hundred thousand distinct CDR3 sequences, with 11% to 15% as singletons. Trimming removed 1 base at V and 5 bases at J, with 11 bases between. Germline assignment: CDR1 LGHDT and CDR2 YNNKEL (reference sequence). This CDR3 contains 15 residues. The input for sequencing was PBMCs from blood, taken 12 days after vaccination. The TCR sequence derives from a man aged 45 to 65 who received an inactivated influenza vaccine. The chain links TRBV3-1 to TRBJ1-4, with D possibly matching TRBD1 (5 bases). In DNA, the CDR3 is TGTGCCAGCAGCCAAGTACCCAGGGTAAATGAAAAACTGTTTTTT. Its protein product is CASSQVPRVNEKLFF.